This TCR beta chain was captured by sequencing in a study of cytomegalovirus exposure and HLA in healthy donors. Whole-study findings and limits: A later analysis linked a missense variant in DCLRE1C to the trimming of TCR beta V and J genes. Other equally common chains were less clonally expanded than HLA-associated TCR beta chains, a later analysis showed.

On this clone: No antigen is known for it.

CDR1 and CDR2 (germline): SGHTS, YDEGEE. This CDR3 is 16 amino acids long. Trimming removed 4 bases from V and 3 bases from J; junction bases left unmatched: 6. The donors comprised healthy bone marrow donors. In the PCR, 60 Vbeta and 13 Jbeta primers were used. The assay was immunoSEQ multiplex PCR, and TCRdb's table has in-frame clones only and misses some. The sample has over 150,000 clones, about 82% seen once. The rearrangement joins TRBV5-8 to TRBJ2-1, with 11 bases identical to TRBD1. This TCR derives from a woman between 45 and 65 years old in good health and CMV-seropositive. The sample was PBMCs. CDR3 region: CASSLRGTGGYNEQFF. The CDR3 bases are TGTGCCAGCAGCCTAAGGGGGACAGGGGGCTACAATGAGCAGTTCTTC.